These T cell receptor beta chains were read from a single sample in a study of control samples from healthy donors and cancer patients. TCRdb keeps only in-frame clones here, not all; method: immunoSEQ multiplex PCR. The data hold 150,000 to 200,000 clones, with 88% observed a single time. Sample: blood. Receptors were obtained from a woman aged 25-40 years in good health. CDR3s include the opening cysteine and the closing phenylalanine or tryptophan. Fields, in order: D gene, V gene, clone size, J gene, CDR3 protein, CDR3 DNA. The D gene is left open where the match is weak. Only some rows state a clone size, as once, few, many or a class for expanded clones.

.	TRBV4-2	.	TRBJ2-7	CASSQGGSYEQYF	TGTGCCAGCAGCCAAGGGGGTAGCTACGAGCAGTACTTC
TRBD2	TRBV28	once	TRBJ2-3	CASWRELGDTQYF	TGTGCCAGCTGGCGGGAGCTCGGAGATACGCAGTATTTT
.	TRBV7-9	.	TRBJ2-3	CASSLLADTQYF	TGTGCCAGCAGCCTCTTAGCGGATACGCAGTATTTT
.	TRBV27	.	TRBJ2-2	CASSLGPTGELFF	TGTGCCAGCAGTTTAGGACCCACCGGGGAGCTGTTTTTT
.	TRBV16	.	TRBJ2-1	CASSQSGENEQFF	TGTGCCAGCAGCCAATCAGGGGAGAATGAGCAGTTCTTC
.	TRBV2	.	TRBJ1-3	CASMGSNSGNTIYF	TGTGCCAGCATGGGTAGCAACTCTGGAAACACCATATATTTT
.	TRBV19	.	TRBJ2-2	CASSIGAGLGAGELFF	TGTGCCAGTAGTATAGGGGCGGGGTTGGGGGCCGGGGAGCTGTTTTTT
.	TRBV4-2	once	TRBJ2-3	CASSQRDRLDTQYF	TGTGCCAGCAGCCAAAGGGACCGCCTGGATACGCAGTATTTT
TRBD1	TRBV27	.	TRBJ2-1	CASSFPGRTGQFF	TGTGCCAGCAGTTTCCCCGGCAGGACAGGGCAGTTCTTC
.	TRBV5-6	.	TRBJ1-3	CASSLVGGNTIYF	TGTGCCAGCAGCTTGGTGGGTGGAAACACCATATATTTT
.	TRBV2	.	TRBJ1-1	CASSEDRVGNTEAFF	TGTGCCAGCAGTGAAGACAGGGTGGGGAACACTGAAGCTTTCTTT
TRBD1	TRBV19	.	TRBJ1-5	CTSSPSRGPGSQPQHF	TGTACCAGTAGTCCCAGCAGGGGGCCAGGTAGTCAGCCCCAGCATTTT
TRBD1	TRBV9	.	TRBJ2-1	CASSESGTGVNEQFF	TGTGCCAGCAGCGAGTCCGGGACAGGGGTGAATGAGCAGTTCTTC
TRBD2	TRBV27	.	TRBJ2-7	CASSYSGRTYEQYF	TGTGCCAGCAGCTATAGCGGGCGGACCTACGAGCAGTACTTC
TRBD1	TRBV29-1	.	TRBJ2-3	CSGQIRDRPSDTQYF	TGCAGCGGTCAAATCCGGGACAGGCCTTCAGATACGCAGTATTTT
TRBD2	TRBV11-2	.	TRBJ2-1	CASSSLAGGPYNEQFF	TGTGCCAGCAGCTCCCTAGCGGGGGGACCCTACAATGAGCAGTTCTTC
.	TRBV28	.	TRBJ2-4	CATSIAKNIQYF	TGTGCCACCTCAATAGCCAAAAACATTCAGTACTTC
TRBD1	TRBV19	.	TRBJ2-6	CASSGTGGYSGANVLTF	TGTGCCAGTAGTGGGACAGGGGGTTACTCTGGGGCCAACGTCCTGACTTTC
TRBD1	TRBV5-1	.	TRBJ1-5	CASSSGQGDQPQHF	TGCGCCAGCAGCTCCGGACAGGGGGATCAGCCCCAGCATTTT
.	TRBV28	.	TRBJ2-2	CASSLVPNTGELFF	TGTGCCAGCAGTTTGGTTCCGAACACCGGGGAGCTGTTTTTT
.	TRBV28	.	TRBJ1-6	CASSPPRSPLHF	TGTGCCAGCAGCCCACCACGTTCACCCCTCCACTTT
TRBD2	TRBV5-1	.	TRBJ2-5	CASSENPSGALETQYF	TGCGCCAGCAGCGAGAACCCTAGCGGGGCTCTAGAGACCCAGTACTTC
.	TRBV5-1	once	TRBJ2-6	CASSLDKSGANVLTF	TGCGCCAGCAGCTTGGACAAGTCTGGGGCCAACGTCCTGACTTTC
.	TRBV25-1	.	TRBJ2-6	CASSESGANVLTF	TGTGCCAGCAGTGAATCTGGGGCCAACGTCCTGACTTTC
TRBD1	TRBV6-6	.	TRBJ1-2	CASSPETGSYGYTF	TGTGCCAGCAGTCCAGAGACAGGGAGCTATGGCTACACCTTC
.	TRBV5-1	.	TRBJ2-1	CASSLVGVLDEQFF	TGCGCCAGCAGCTTGGTAGGGGTTCTGGATGAGCAGTTCTTC
TRBD2	TRBV19	.	TRBJ2-3	CASSITSGNTDTQYF	TGTGCCAGTAGTATAACTAGCGGGAATACAGATACGCAGTATTTT
.	TRBV3-1/TRBV3-2	once	TRBJ2-7	CASSPTSLGEQYF	TGTGCCAGCAGCCCGACTAGTTTGGGCGAGCAGTACTTC
.	TRBV2	.	TRBJ1-3	CATRAAGSGNTIYF	TGTGCCACCCGGGCGGCAGGGTCTGGAAACACCATATATTTT
.	TRBV7-7	.	TRBJ2-1	CASSLVFAGKDNEQFF	TGTGCTAGCAGCTTGGTGTTTGCGGGAAAAGACAATGAGCAGTTCTTC
.	TRBV10-3	.	TRBJ1-5	CATQNNNQPQHF	TGTGCCACCCAGAATAATAATCAGCCCCAGCATTTT
TRBD2	TRBV3-1/TRBV3-2	.	TRBJ2-1	CASSPVSTSRGRNEQFF	TGTGCCAGCAGCCCCGTATCGACTAGCCGCGGGCGGAATGAGCAGTTCTTC
.	TRBV5-4	.	TRBJ1-5	CASSLDRDQPQHF	TGTGCCAGCAGCTTGGACAGGGATCAGCCCCAGCATTTT
.	TRBV15	.	TRBJ2-4	CATSRDRTGDIQYF	TGTGCCACCAGCAGAGATCGTACGGGAGACATTCAGTACTTC
.	TRBV6-1	.	TRBJ2-3	CASSERQGRDPDTQYF	TGTGCCAGCAGTGAACGGCAGGGGAGGGATCCAGATACGCAGTATTTT
.	TRBV5-1	.	TRBJ2-6	CASSSEGRGSGANVLTF	TGCGCCAGCAGCTCGGAGGGGCGCGGCTCTGGGGCCAACGTCCTGACTTTC
TRBD1	TRBV5-4	.	TRBJ2-5	CASSIVDRGGGETQYF	TGTGCCAGCAGCATTGTCGACAGGGGCGGTGGAGAGACCCAGTACTTC
.	TRBV5-1	.	TRBJ2-5	CASSLGDWWGQETQYF	TGCGCCAGCAGCTTGGGGGACTGGTGGGGCCAAGAGACCCAGTACTTC
.	TRBV11-2	.	TRBJ2-3	CASRKLVPTDTQYF	TGTGCCAGCAGGAAACTAGTCCCCACAGATACGCAGTATTTT
.	TRBV11-2	.	TRBJ1-2	CASSLEPGAGYTF	TGTGCCAGCAGCTTAGAACCAGGCGCTGGCTACACCTTC
TRBD1	TRBV27	.	TRBJ1-2	CASSRDRGAGYTF	TGTGCCAGCAGTCGGGACAGGGGCGCGGGCTACACCTTC
.	TRBV19	.	TRBJ2-3	CASSIVRGMDADTQYF	TGTGCCAGTAGTATAGTCCGCGGGATGGACGCAGATACGCAGTATTTT
.	TRBV20-1	.	TRBJ1-1	CSASSPGEAFF	TGCAGTGCTAGTTCTCCCGGTGAGGCTTTCTTT
TRBD1	TRBV5-1	.	TRBJ1-2	CASSREGQGYGYTF	TGCGCCAGCAGCAGAGAAGGACAGGGTTATGGCTACACCTTC
.	TRBV5-6	.	TRBJ1-4	CASSLAVGGNLGKLFF	TGTGCCAGCAGCTTGGCCGTAGGAGGGAATCTTGGAAAACTGTTTTTT
.	TRBV19	.	TRBJ2-3	CASRKRGSTDTQYF	TGTGCCAGTAGAAAAAGGGGTAGCACAGATACGCAGTATTTT
TRBD1	TRBV30	.	TRBJ1-3	CAHQTGGGNTIYF	TGTGCCCACCAAACAGGGGGAGGAAACACCATATATTTT
.	TRBV29-1	.	TRBJ2-2	CSVVNTFNTGELFF	TGCAGCGTTGTTAACACCTTCAACACCGGGGAGCTGTTTTTT
.	TRBV21-1	.	TRBJ2-7	CASSVVPGPDYEQYF	TGTGCCAGCAGCGTCGTACCGGGACCTGACTACGAGCAGTACTTC
TRBD2	TRBV3-1/TRBV3-2	few	TRBJ2-1	CASSEPGGASNEQFF	TGTGCCAGCAGCGAACCCGGGGGGGCATCAAATGAGCAGTTCTTC
.	TRBV28	.	TRBJ2-7	CASSLLGRYEQYF	TGTGCCAGCAGTTTACTAGGGCGCTACGAGCAGTACTTC
.	TRBV5-6	.	TRBJ2-5	CASSLGFEGRETQYF	TGTGCCAGCAGCTTGGGGTTCGAGGGCCGGGAGACCCAGTACTTC
.	TRBV19	.	TRBJ2-1	CASSFGGPAGNEQFF	TGTGCCAGTAGTTTCGGGGGGCCGGCGGGCAATGAGCAGTTCTTC
TRBD2	TRBV28	.	TRBJ2-1	CASSILAMAYNEQFF	TGTGCCAGCAGCATACTAGCGATGGCCTACAATGAGCAGTTCTTC
TRBD2	TRBV7-9	.	TRBJ2-5	CASSSSGAQETQYF	TGTGCCAGCAGCTCTAGCGGGGCCCAAGAGACCCAGTACTTC